Shown below are 8 T cell receptor beta chains from a single sample sequenced in a study of T cell repertoires in cytomegalovirus infection. No antigens are known for them. TCRdb itself ran the reads through MiXCR, one entry per CDR3 protein. The sample has some 900,000 distinct CDR3 sequences; about 31% are singletons. Sequenced here: cultured CD8+ T cells from PBMCs, sampled from culture after CMV antigen stimulation. Receptors were obtained from a human donor in good health (CMV status not recorded). Some clones in this sample may be carry-over from other donors' samples.

The V and J genes are TRBV12-3 or TRBV12-4 and TRBJ1-5, with no clear D. CDR3 size: 14 residues. The ends were cut back, 4 bases at V and 7 bases at J, with 14 bases in the middle. CDR3 sequence reads: CASSSTAWEQPQHF. CDR3 nucleotides: TGTGCCAGCAGTTCCACGGCCTGGGAGCAGCCCCAGCATTTT.

The chain recombines TRBV29-1 with TRBJ2-2; D remains ambiguous. The V end was cut by 8 bases, the J end by 8 bases, with 12 bases between. CDR3 length: 11 residues. Germline values: CDR1 SQVTM, CDR2 ANQGSEA. The CDR3 DNA reads as TGCAGCTCAGACCTCGGAGGGGAGCTGTTTTTT. Its protein product is CSSDLGGELFF.

This clonotype has only a few counts. This chain's CDR3 is CASSYARGRAGELFF. Here the CDR3 DNA reads TGTGCCAGCAGCTACGCCCGGGGGCGAGCCGGGGAGCTGTTTTTT. This chain connects TRBV7-9 to TRBJ2-2, with D possibly called TRBD1 or TRBD2 (6 bases each). V lost 4 bases to trimming and J lost 6 bases, with 15 bases between them. Germline CDR1 reads SEHNR; CDR2 reads FQNEAQ (reference sequence). The CDR3 loop spans 15 amino acids.

This clonotype has just a few counts. The chain employs TRBV11-2 and TRBJ2-3; maybe TRBD2 (7 bases). Trimming took off 5 bases at V and 5 bases at J, with 14 bases between the two ends. Germline V gene data show CDR1 as SGHAT and CDR2 as FQNNGV. The CDR3 runs 14 residues. The CDR3 nucleotides are TGTGCCAGCAGCCCTCAGGGGAGGGGAGATACGCAGTATTTT. It codes for CASSPQGRGDTQYF.

This chain connects TRBV7-6 to TRBJ1-1, with D tentatively TRBD1 (5 bases). Trimming cost V 5 bases and J 6 bases, with 19 bases left between them. Germline assignment: CDR1 SGHVS and CDR2 FNYEAQ. This CDR3 is 15 amino acids long. CDR3 sequence: CASSPPDRHPAEAFF. CDR3 coding DNA: TGTGCCAGCAGCCCCCCCGACAGACATCCAGCTGAAGCTTTCTTT.

Within the sample, this clonotype is medium-sized. V and J are TRBV4-1 and TRBJ2-1, with D perhaps being TRBD1 or TRBD2 (6 bases each). Germline CDR1 is MGHRA and CDR2 is YSYEKL. The V end lost 0 bases, the J end lost 0 bases, and 12 bases lay between the germline ends. CDR3 length equals 17 residues. The CDR3 coding sequence is TGCGCCAGCAGCCAAGACGGGGGCCACACCTCCTACAATGAGCAGTTCTTC. Protein product: CASSQDGGHTSYNEQFF.

This clonotype came up a few times. The genes are TRBV27 and TRBJ1-2, with D perhaps matching TRBD1 (5 bases). Trimming took 7 bases from V and 6 from J, leaving 24 bases between them. From germline, CDR1 is MNHEY and CDR2 SMNVEV (reference sequence). The CDR3 is 16 residues long. The CDR3 nucleotides are TGTGCCAGCACCCCCTTGGGGGGTTTGGTTGTGGATGGCTACACCTTC. As protein: CASTPLGGLVVDGYTF.

This chain connects TRBV19 to TRBJ1-4; no clear D gene. Germline V gene sequence: CDR1 LNHDA, CDR2 SQIVND (reference sequence). This CDR3 comprises 15 residues. Trimming left V 7 bases short and J 0 bases short, with 12 bases between. CDR3 region: CASKIATATNEKLFF. The CDR3 DNA reads as TGTGCCAGTAAGATCGCTACTGCAACTAATGAAAAACTGTTTTTT.